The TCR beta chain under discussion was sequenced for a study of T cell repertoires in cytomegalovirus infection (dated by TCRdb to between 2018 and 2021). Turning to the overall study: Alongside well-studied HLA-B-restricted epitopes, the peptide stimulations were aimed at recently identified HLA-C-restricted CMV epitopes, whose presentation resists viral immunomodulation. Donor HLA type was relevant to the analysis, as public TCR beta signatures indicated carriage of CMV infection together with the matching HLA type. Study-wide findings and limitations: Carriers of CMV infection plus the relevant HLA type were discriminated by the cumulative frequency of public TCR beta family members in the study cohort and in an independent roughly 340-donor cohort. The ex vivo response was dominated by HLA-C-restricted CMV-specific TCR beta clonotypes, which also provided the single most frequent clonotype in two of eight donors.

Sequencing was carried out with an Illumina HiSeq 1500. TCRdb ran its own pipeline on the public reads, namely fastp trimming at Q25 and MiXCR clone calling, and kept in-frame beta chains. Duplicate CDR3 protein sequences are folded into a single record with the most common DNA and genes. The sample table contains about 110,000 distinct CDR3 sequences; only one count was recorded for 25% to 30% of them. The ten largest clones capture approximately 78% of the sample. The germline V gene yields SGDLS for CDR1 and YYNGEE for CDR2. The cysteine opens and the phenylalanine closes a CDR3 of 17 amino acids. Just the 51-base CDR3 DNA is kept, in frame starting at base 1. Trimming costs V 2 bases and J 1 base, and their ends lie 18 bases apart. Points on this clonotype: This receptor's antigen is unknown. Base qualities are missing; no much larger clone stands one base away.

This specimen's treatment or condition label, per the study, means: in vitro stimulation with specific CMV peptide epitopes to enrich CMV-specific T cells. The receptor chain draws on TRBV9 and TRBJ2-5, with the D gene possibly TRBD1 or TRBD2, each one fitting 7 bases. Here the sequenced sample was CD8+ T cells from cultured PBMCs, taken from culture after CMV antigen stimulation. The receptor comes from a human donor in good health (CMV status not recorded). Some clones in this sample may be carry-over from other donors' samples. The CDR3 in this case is CASSVGAGQSFQETQYF. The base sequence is TGTGCCAGCAGCGTGGGAGCGGGACAGAGTTTCCAAGAGACCCAGTACTTC.